Following are 16 T cell receptor beta chains from one sample sequenced in a study. TCRdb recomputed calls from the 5' RACE reads with MiXCR, one row per CDR3 protein. This table holds some 60,000 distinct CDR3 sequences, around 30% found once. Source material: tumor-infiltrating naive CD4+ T cells sorted from the breast tumor. Subset here: naive CD4+ T cells, CD4+CD45RA+CD25-. All receptors derive from a female donor with breast cancer.

As to this clonotype: A read error may explain this, as a much larger clone is one base away. This CDR3 is missing its conserved last phenylalanine or tryptophan, likely due to a read error. The chain couples TRBV6-2 or TRBV6-3 to TRBJ2-5; D is undetermined. The CDR3 is made up of 13 amino acids. Germline loops: CDR1 MNHEY, CDR2 SVGEGT. Trimming removed 6 bases from V and 3 bases from J, with 11 bases in between. The CDR3 reads CASSNGPKETQYL. The CDR3 coding sequence is TGTGCCAGCAGCAACGGACCCAAAGAGACCCAGTACTTA.

The V gene is TRBV29-1, the J gene TRBJ1-2; 11 bases fit TRBD1. This CDR3 spans 14 amino acids. Trimming at V came to 3 bases and at J to 6 bases, leaving 6 bases not matched to a gene. From germline, CDR1 is SQVTM and CDR2 ANQGSEA. This CDR3 is CSVDWTGGANGYTF. DNA of the CDR3: TGCAGCGTTGACTGGACAGGGGGCGCGAATGGCTACACCTTC.

The V gene is TRBV6-2 or TRBV6-3, the J gene TRBJ2-2; a weak D match, TRBD1 (6 bases). The CDR3 runs to 14 residues. V lost 6 bases and J lost 4, with 12 bases in between. In germline, CDR1 is MNHEY, CDR2 SVGEGT. DNA of the CDR3: TGTGCCAGCAGACAACAGGGTACCACCGGGGAGCTGTTTTTT. It is translated as CASRQQGTTGELFF.

This clonotype appeared a few times. The V and J genes are TRBV4-3 and TRBJ2-1, with 11 bases identical to TRBD1. Per germline, CDR1 LGHNA and CDR2 YSLEER. Trimming removed 0 bases from V and 6 bases from J; junction bases left unmatched: 4. The CDR3 sequence is 16 residues long. The CDR3 sequence: CASSQDAGTGGNEQFF. CDR3 nucleotide sequence: TGCGCCAGCAGCCAAGATGCCGGGACAGGGGGCAATGAGCAGTTCTTC.

The J gene is TRBJ1-1, the V gene TRBV20-1; 7 bases agree with TRBD1. The germline CDR1 and CDR2 sequences are DFQATT and SNEGSKA (reference sequence). This CDR3 contains 12 residues. With V trimmed by 3 bases and J by 7 bases, 5 bases remained unmatched. CDR3 bases: TGCAGTGCTAGTAGGGGGCGGGATGAAGCTTTCTTT. Its protein is CSASRGRDEAFF.

The chain is built from TRBV5-1 and TRBJ1-1; D not resolved. Trimming took off 5 bases at V and 8 bases at J, with 19 bases between the two ends. Per germline, CDR1 SGHRS and CDR2 YFSETQ. This CDR3 has 14 amino acids. The CDR3 coding sequence is TGCGCCAGCAGACCGGACGCCACAGCCCCCGAAGCTTTCTTT. It encodes CASRPDATAPEAFF. The complete variable domain, with remaining parts taken from reference TRBV5-1 and TRBJ1-1, reads KAGVTQTPRYLIKTRGQQVTLSCSPISGHRSVSWYQQTPGQGLQFLFEYFSETQRNKGNFPGRFSGRQFSNSRSEMNVSTLELGDSALYLCASRPDATAPEAFFGQGTRLTVV.

This sequence joins TRBV28 and TRBJ2-1, with 7 bases that match TRBD1. With V trimmed by 6 bases and J by 6 bases, 11 bases remained unmatched. The CDR3 consists of 15 residues. Germline V CDR1 and CDR2: MDHEN, SYDVKM. The CDR3: CASSRGGTQRNEQFF. CDR3 sequence (DNA): TGTGCCAGCAGCCGAGGGGGCACCCAGCGCAATGAGCAGTTCTTC.

This clonotype is judged medium-sized (0.01 to 0.1%). The chain is built from TRBV5-1 and TRBJ2-7; 12 nucleotides line up with TRBD1. Germline V gene sequence: CDR1 SGHRS, CDR2 YFSETQ. The CDR3 sequence is 17 residues long. Unmatched junction bases numbered 5, after V lost 1 base and J lost 0 bases. The CDR3 DNA follows: TGCGCCAGCAGCTTGACCGGGACAGGGGGCTTCTCCTACGAGCAGTACTTC. It yields the protein CASSLTGTGGFSYEQYF.

This clonotype has a count of ten or more. V gene TRBV6-6 combines with J gene TRBJ2-1; 11 nucleotides match TRBD2. Germline assignment: CDR1 MNHNY and CDR2 SVGAGI (reference sequence). The CDR3 is 16 residues long. The V gene end was trimmed by 4 bases and the J gene end by 7 bases; junction bases not matched to a gene: 9. The CDR3 sequence: CASSFPTSGKWNEQFF. Here the CDR3 DNA reads TGTGCCAGCAGTTTCCCGACTAGCGGGAAGTGGAATGAGCAGTTCTTC.

Ten or more counts support this clonotype. This rearrangement joins TRBV4-3 to TRBJ1-2, with D possibly being TRBD1 (5 bases). Germline CDR1 is LGHNA and CDR2 is YSLEER. Trimming shortened V by 1 base and J by 6 bases, and 9 bases separated the two germline ends. The CDR3 loop spans 13 amino acids. CDR3 coding DNA: TGCGCCAGCAGCCAAGTTGGGACGGATGGCTACACCTTC. Protein sequence: CASSQVGTDGYTF.

This clonotype was seen only a few times. The V and J genes are TRBV6-1 and TRBJ1-2; TRBD1 is a possible D gene (5 bases). Trimming removed 0 bases at V and 6 bases at J, with 8 bases between. CDR1 is MNHNS, CDR2 SASEGT, per germline. This CDR3 is 13 amino acids long. CDR3 amino acids: CASSEAGGDGYTF. CDR3 in DNA: TGTGCCAGCAGTGAAGCTGGAGGGGATGGCTACACCTTC.

This clonotype was detected many times. The chain employs TRBV7-8 and TRBJ1-2, with TRBD1 matching 9 bases. J gave up 4 bases and V 4 bases, and 10 bases lay outside the gene matches. Germline loops: CDR1 SGHVS, CDR2 FQNEAQ. This CDR3 is built from 16 residues. CDR3 sequence: CASSSEGQGTGYGYTF. CDR3 coding DNA: TGTGCCAGCAGCTCGGAGGGACAGGGCACGGGCTATGGCTACACCTTC.

This sequence joins TRBV7-2 and TRBJ2-2; 8 bases are shared with TRBD1. The CDR3 sequence is 14 residues long. Germline V gene lookup returns CDR1 SGHTA and CDR2 FQGNSA. After removal of 5 bases from V and 5 bases from J, the junction contained 4 bases not matched to a gene. CDR3 nucleotide sequence: TGTGCCAGCAGCGTGACAGGGGCTACCGGGGAGCTGTTTTTT. Protein sequence: CASSVTGATGELFF.

Turning to this clonotype: The junction does not match germline at one end; this may be a read error. This chain joins TRBV4-3 and TRBJ1-5, with D maybe TRBD1 (5 bases). CDR1 LGHNA and CDR2 YSLEER come from the germline V gene. The CDR3 has 15 amino acids. CDR3 residues: CAGSQEWDSNQPQHF. CDR3 sequence (DNA): TGCGCCGGCAGCCAAGAGTGGGACAGCAATCAGCCCCAGCATTTT.

The chain links TRBV3-1 to TRBJ2-3; TRBD2 agrees at 7 bases. Unmatched junction bases numbered 6, after V lost 2 bases and J lost 4 bases. The CDR3 covers 15 residues. CDR1 is LGHDT and CDR2 is YNNKEL in the germline V gene (reference sequence). The CDR3 coding sequence is TGTGCCAGCAGCCAAAGGAGCGGGGACGCAGATACGCAGTATTTT. Translated: CASSQRSGDADTQYF.

This clonotype was recorded many times. V and J are TRBV15 and TRBJ2-5; the match to TRBD2 covers 7 bases. V shed 1 base and J 3 bases; nucleotides not matched to a gene: 14. The CDR3 runs to 18 residues. Germline V CDR1 and CDR2: LNHNV, YYDKDF (reference sequence). The CDR3: CATSRAIPGGPKEETQYF. CDR3 nucleotides: TGTGCCACCAGCAGAGCTATTCCGGGGGGACCGAAGGAAGAGACCCAGTACTTC.